This TCR beta chain was sequenced for a study of cytomegalovirus exposure and HLA in healthy donors. General observations from the study: An analysis done earlier found most TCR beta V segments productive about 90% or about 30% of the time.

PCR amplification relied on 60 Vbeta primers (plus 13 Jbeta primers). Sequenced by immunoSEQ multiplex PCR; TCRdb stores in-frame clones only, minus some. The data contain about 160,000 clones, less than 85% of them singletons. The CDR3 is 14 residues long. Germline V gene data show CDR1 as MNHEY and CDR2 as SVGAGI. Trimming took 6 bases from V and 4 from J; bases not matched to a gene: 5. With regard to this clone: The target antigen is unknown.

Sequenced sample: PBMCs. The TCR originated in a male donor in good health and CMV-seronegative. The chain joins TRBV6-5 to TRBJ1-5; 8 bases align to TRBD1. In DNA, the CDR3 is TGTGCCAGCAGCACAGGGGGTCGGAATCAGCCCCAGCATTTT. It translates to CASSTGGRNQPQHF.